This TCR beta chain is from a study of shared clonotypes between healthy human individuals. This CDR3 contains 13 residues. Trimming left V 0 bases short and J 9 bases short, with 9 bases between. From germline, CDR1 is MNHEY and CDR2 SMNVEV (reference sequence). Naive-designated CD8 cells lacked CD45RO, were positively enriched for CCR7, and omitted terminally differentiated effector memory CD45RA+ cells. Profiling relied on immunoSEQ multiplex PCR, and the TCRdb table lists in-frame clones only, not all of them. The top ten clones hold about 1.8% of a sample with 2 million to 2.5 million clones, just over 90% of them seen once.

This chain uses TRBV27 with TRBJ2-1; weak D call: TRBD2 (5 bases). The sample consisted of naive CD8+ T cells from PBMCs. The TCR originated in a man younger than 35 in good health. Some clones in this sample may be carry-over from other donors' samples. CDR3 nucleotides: TGTGCCAGCAGTTTATCGCCGCGGGCTGAGCAGTTCTTC. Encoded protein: CASSLSPRAEQFF.